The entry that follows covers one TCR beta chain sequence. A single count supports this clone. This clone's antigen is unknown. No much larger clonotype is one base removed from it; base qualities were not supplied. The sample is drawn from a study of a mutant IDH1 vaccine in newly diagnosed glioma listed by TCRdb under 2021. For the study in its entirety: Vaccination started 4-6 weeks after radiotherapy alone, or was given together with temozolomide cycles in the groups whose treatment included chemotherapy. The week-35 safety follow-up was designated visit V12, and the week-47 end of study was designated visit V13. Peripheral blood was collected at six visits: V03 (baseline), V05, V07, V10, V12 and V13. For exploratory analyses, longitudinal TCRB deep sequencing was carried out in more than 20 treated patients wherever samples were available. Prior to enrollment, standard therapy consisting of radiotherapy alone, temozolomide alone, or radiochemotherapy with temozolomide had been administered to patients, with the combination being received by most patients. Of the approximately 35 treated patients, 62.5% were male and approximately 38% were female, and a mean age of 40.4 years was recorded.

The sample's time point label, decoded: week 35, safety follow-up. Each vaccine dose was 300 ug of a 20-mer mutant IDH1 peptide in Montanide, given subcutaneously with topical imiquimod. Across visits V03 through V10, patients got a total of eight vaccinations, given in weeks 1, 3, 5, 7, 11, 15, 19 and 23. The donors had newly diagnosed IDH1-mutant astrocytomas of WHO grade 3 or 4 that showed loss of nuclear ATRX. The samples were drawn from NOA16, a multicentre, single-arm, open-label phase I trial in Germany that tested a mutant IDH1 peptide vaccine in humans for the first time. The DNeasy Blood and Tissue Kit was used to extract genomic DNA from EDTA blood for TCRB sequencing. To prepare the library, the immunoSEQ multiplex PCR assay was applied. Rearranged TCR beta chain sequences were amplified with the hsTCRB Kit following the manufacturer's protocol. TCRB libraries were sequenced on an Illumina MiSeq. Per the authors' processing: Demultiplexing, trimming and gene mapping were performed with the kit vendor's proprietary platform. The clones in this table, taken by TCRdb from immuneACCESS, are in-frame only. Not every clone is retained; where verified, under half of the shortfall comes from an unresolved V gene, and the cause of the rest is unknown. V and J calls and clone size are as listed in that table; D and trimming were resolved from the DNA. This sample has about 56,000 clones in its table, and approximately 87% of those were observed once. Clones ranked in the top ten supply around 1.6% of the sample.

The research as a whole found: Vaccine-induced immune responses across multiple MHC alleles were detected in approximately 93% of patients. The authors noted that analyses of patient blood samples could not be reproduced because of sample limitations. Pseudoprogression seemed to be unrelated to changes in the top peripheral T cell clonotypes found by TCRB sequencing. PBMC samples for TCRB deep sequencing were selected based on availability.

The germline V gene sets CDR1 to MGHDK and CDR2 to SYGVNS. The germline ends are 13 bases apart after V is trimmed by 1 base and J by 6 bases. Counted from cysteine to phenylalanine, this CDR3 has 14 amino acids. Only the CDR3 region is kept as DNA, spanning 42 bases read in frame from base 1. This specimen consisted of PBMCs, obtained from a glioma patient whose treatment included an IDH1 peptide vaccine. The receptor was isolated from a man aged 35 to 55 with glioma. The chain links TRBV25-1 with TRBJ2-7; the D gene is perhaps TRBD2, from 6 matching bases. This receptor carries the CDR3 CASSEWGDGREQYF. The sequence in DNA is TGTGCCAGCAGTGAATGGGGGGACGGGCGCGAGCAGTACTTC.